A selection of T cell receptor beta chains follows, all from one sample in a study of T cells in Graves' hyperthyroidism and ophthalmopathy. TCRdb reanalysed the multiplex PCR reads using MiXCR and keeps one entry per CDR3 protein. The sample records hundreds of thousands of distinct CDR3 sequences, under 15% being singletons. The sequencing input was blood. The source is a woman aged 35 to 49 with Graves' ophthalmopathy. Both conserved end residues are part of each CDR3. D genes are given only for firm matches. Some rows have no size entry. The others give once, few or many, or a class for an expanded clone.

CDR3	DNA	J	length	size	V	D
CASSLGRQGAYEQYF	TGTGCCAGCAGCTTAGGAAGGCAGGGGGCCTACGAGCAGTACTTC	TRBJ2-7	15	many	TRBV11-2	TRBD1
CTPGTGGGYTF	TGCACCCCGGGGACAGGCGGTGGCTACACCTTC	TRBJ1-2	11	many	TRBV20-1	TRBD1
CASSGYRDRVTFGANALTF	TGTGCCAGCAGCGGATACCGGGACAGGGTGACGTTTGGGGCCAACGCCCTGACTTTC	TRBJ2-6	19	few	TRBV9	TRBD1
CAITEQGSNYGYTF	TGTGCCATCACTGAACAGGGGTCGAACTATGGCTACACCTTC	TRBJ1-2	14	many	TRBV10-3	TRBD1
CAISDQAGGPQETQYF	TGTGCCATCAGTGATCAGGCGGGAGGGCCACAGGAGACCCAGTACTTC	TRBJ2-5	16	many	TRBV10-3	TRBD2
CASKTSGGSSYEQYF	TGTGCCAGCAAAACTAGCGGGGGAAGCTCCTACGAGCAGTACTTC	TRBJ2-7	15	many	TRBV2	TRBD2
CASSLGEGDRYYEQYF	TGCGCCAGCAGCTTGGGCGAAGGGGACCGTTACTACGAGCAGTACTTC	TRBJ2-7	16	-	TRBV5-1	-
CASSLDHWDIGNTIYF	TGTGCCAGCAGCTTAGATCATTGGGACATCGGAAACACCATATATTTT	TRBJ1-3	16	-	TRBV11-2	-
CSARRAISYEQYF	TGCAGTGCTAGACGCGCGATATCCTACGAGCAGTACTTC	TRBJ2-7	13	many	TRBV20-1	-
CASTRTDWSGQPQHF	TGTGCCAGCACCCGAACTGATTGGTCGGGTCAGCCCCAGCATTTT	TRBJ1-5	15	-	TRBV28	-
CASSYGTSGSSETQYF	TGTGCCAGCAGCTACGGGACTAGCGGGAGCTCGGAGACCCAGTACTTC	TRBJ2-5	16	many	TRBV28	TRBD2
CASSLDQRVAGGPPTQYF	TGTGCCAGCAGTTTAGACCAGAGGGTAGCGGGAGGGCCCCCGACCCAGTACTTC	TRBJ2-5	18	few	TRBV27	TRBD2
CASSSPINRGYTF	TGTGCCAGCAGTTCCCCGATCAACAGGGGCTACACCTTC	TRBJ1-2	13	many	TRBV6-5	-
CASSLAPRSYGYTF	TGTGCCAGCAGTTTAGCGCCCAGAAGCTATGGCTACACCTTC	TRBJ1-2	14	many	TRBV12-3/TRBV12-4	-
CASSLAGSGTEAFF	TGTGCCAGCAGCTTGGCTGGGTCCGGTACTGAAGCTTTCTTT	TRBJ1-1	14	many	TRBV5-5	-
CASSYKKRTGSNQPQHF	TGTGCCAGCAGTTACAAGAAACGGACAGGGAGCAATCAGCCCCAGCATTTT	TRBJ1-5	17	many	TRBV28	TRBD1
CASSPVGRTSGTYEQYF	TGTGCCAGTAGTCCCGTTGGTCGGACTAGCGGGACCTACGAGCAGTACTTC	TRBJ2-7	17	many	TRBV19	TRBD2
CASSLLAARQETQYF	TGTGCCAGTAGTTTACTAGCGGCCCGACAAGAGACCCAGTACTTC	TRBJ2-5	15	few	TRBV19	TRBD2
CASSSTGRSSGANVLTF	TGTGCCAGCAGTTCGACAGGGAGGAGCTCTGGGGCCAACGTCCTGACTTTC	TRBJ2-6	17	many	TRBV12-3/TRBV12-4	-
CASFPGQGIQETQYF	TGTGCCAGCTTCCCGGGACAGGGGATTCAAGAGACCCAGTACTTC	TRBJ2-5	15	many	TRBV28	TRBD1
CSVELGQGRKHF	TGCAGCGTTGAGCTTGGACAGGGAAGAAAGCATTTT	TRBJ1-5	12	many	TRBV29-1	TRBD1
CASTPTGVSNIQYF	TGTGCCAGCACCCCGACGGGCGTTAGTAACATTCAGTACTTC	TRBJ2-4	14	-	TRBV28	-
CASSPPQGHYGYTF	TGTGCCAGCAGTCCACCACAGGGGCACTATGGCTACACCTTC	TRBJ1-2	14	-	TRBV28	TRBD1
CASSYSGLRRETQYF	TGTGCCAGCAGTTACTCGGGACTCCGCCGCGAGACCCAGTACTTC	TRBJ2-5	15	many	TRBV6-2/TRBV6-3	-
CASSLRGHSYGYTF	TGTGCCAGCAGTTTGAGGGGGCACAGCTATGGCTACACCTTC	TRBJ1-2	14	few	TRBV27	TRBD1
CASSSPGSTNTEAFF	TGTGCCAGCAGTTCCCCGGGTTCTACGAACACTGAAGCTTTCTTT	TRBJ1-1	15	-	TRBV28	-
CATSAGGDSGYTF	TGTGCCACCAGTGCCGGGGGAGACTCTGGCTACACCTTC	TRBJ1-2	13	many	TRBV24-1	-
CASSQGGTDLYGYTF	TGTGCCAGCAGCCAAGGAGGGACGGACCTTTACGGCTACACCTTC	TRBJ1-2	15	many	TRBV3-1	-
CSARGLASSEYEQYF	TGCAGTGCTAGGGGACTAGCGTCAAGTGAGTACGAGCAGTACTTC	TRBJ2-7	15	-	TRBV20-1	TRBD2
CASRDRGFYEQYF	TGTGCCAGTAGGGACAGGGGTTTCTACGAGCAGTACTTC	TRBJ2-7	13	few	TRBV28	TRBD1
CASGPGRGTTITGELFF	TGTGCCAGCGGACCGGGGCGGGGGACTACCATCACCGGGGAGCTGTTTTTT	TRBJ2-2	17	many	TRBV27	TRBD2
CASSPGADEQYF	TGTGCCAGTAGTCCAGGGGCCGACGAGCAGTACTTC	TRBJ2-7	12	many	TRBV19	-
CASSPRTGADINYGYTF	TGTGCCAGCTCACCAAGAACAGGCGCCGACATTAACTATGGCTACACCTTC	TRBJ1-2	17	-	TRBV18	-
CASSPEVGRLLYEQYF	TGCGCCAGCAGCCCGGAAGTGGGCAGGCTCCTCTACGAGCAGTACTTC	TRBJ2-7	16	-	TRBV4-1	-
CASSQARGPYYEQYF	TGCGCCAGCAGCCAAGCCCGTGGCCCGTACTACGAGCAGTACTTC	TRBJ2-7	15	-	TRBV4-3	-
CASSRRTVNYGYTF	TGTGCCAGTAGTAGACGGACAGTTAACTATGGCTACACCTTC	TRBJ1-2	14	many	TRBV19	-
CASSPPSGTSYGYTF	TGTGCCAGTAGTCCCCCATCCGGGACCTCCTATGGCTACACCTTC	TRBJ1-2	15	many	TRBV19	-
CASSLGTSGRAWF	TGTGCCAGCAGCTTAGGGACTAGCGGGAGGGCTTGGTTC	TRBJ2-7	13	many	TRBV7-2	TRBD2